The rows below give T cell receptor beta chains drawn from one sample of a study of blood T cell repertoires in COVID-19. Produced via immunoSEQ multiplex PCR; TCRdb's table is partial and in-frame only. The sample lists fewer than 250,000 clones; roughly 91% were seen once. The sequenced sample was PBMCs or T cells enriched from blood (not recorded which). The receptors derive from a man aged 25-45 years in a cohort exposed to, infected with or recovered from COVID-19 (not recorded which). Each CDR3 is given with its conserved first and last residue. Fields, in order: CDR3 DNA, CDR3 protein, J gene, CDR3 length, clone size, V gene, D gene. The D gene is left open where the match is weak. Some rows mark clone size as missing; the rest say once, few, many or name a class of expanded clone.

CDR3nt: TGTGCCAGCGAGCGGGGCGCGAACACCGGGGAGCTGTTTTTT
CDR3aa: CASERGANTGELFF
j_gene: TRBJ2-2
len: 14
abundance: once
v_gene: TRBV11-3
d_gene: TRBD2

CDR3nt: TGTGCCAGCAGCTCCCGAAAGGCGGGCTATGCCTCCAACAATGAGCAGTTCTTC
CDR3aa: CASSSRKAGYASNNEQFF
j_gene: TRBJ2-1
len: 18
abundance: .
v_gene: TRBV7-3
d_gene: .

CDR3nt: TGTGCCAGCAGCACCCCGGCTGGGGGCCACATCTACGAGCAGTACTTC
CDR3aa: CASSTPAGGHIYEQYF
j_gene: TRBJ2-7
len: 16
abundance: few
v_gene: TRBV7-3
d_gene: .

CDR3nt: TGTGCCAGCAGCGTAGGGGTGGGAGGGAACTCCTACGAGCAGTACTTC
CDR3aa: CASSVGVGGNSYEQYF
j_gene: TRBJ2-7
len: 16
abundance: .
v_gene: TRBV9
d_gene: TRBD2

CDR3nt: TGTGCCAGCAGCTTCTTGGAGGGCAGTGGGGGGACCCAGTACTTC
CDR3aa: CASSFLEGSGGTQYF
j_gene: TRBJ2-5
len: 15
abundance: .
v_gene: TRBV11-2
d_gene: .

CDR3nt: TGCAGCGTTGTTAGAGGGGGAGACTATGGCTACACCTTC
CDR3aa: CSVVRGGDYGYTF
j_gene: TRBJ1-2
len: 13
abundance: once
v_gene: TRBV29-1
d_gene: .

CDR3nt: TGCGCCAGCAGGATTGGGCAGGGCGTGAGAGAGCAGTACTTC
CDR3aa: CASRIGQGVREQYF
j_gene: TRBJ2-7
len: 14
abundance: .
v_gene: TRBV5-1
d_gene: .

CDR3nt: TGTGCCAGTAGGCCGACAGGGCCGGGGGATCAGCCCCAGCATTTT
CDR3aa: CASRPTGPGDQPQHF
j_gene: TRBJ1-5
len: 15
abundance: .
v_gene: TRBV19
d_gene: TRBD1

CDR3nt: TGCGCCAGCAGCCAAGATGTGACAAGATTGGTTCAGCCCCAGCATTTT
CDR3aa: CASSQDVTRLVQPQHF
j_gene: TRBJ1-5
len: 16
abundance: .
v_gene: TRBV4-1
d_gene: .

CDR3nt: TGTGCCAGCAGCACAGGGAAGAGCACAGATACGCAGTATTTT
CDR3aa: CASSTGKSTDTQYF
j_gene: TRBJ2-3
len: 14
abundance: .
v_gene: TRBV7-3
d_gene: .

CDR3nt: TGTGCCAGTAGTATGGTGCTACGGGGACTAGGATACGAAGAGACCCAGTACTTC
CDR3aa: CASSMVLRGLGYEETQYF
j_gene: TRBJ2-5
len: 18
abundance: .
v_gene: TRBV19
d_gene: TRBD2

CDR3nt: TGTGCCAGCAGTTACTCGGGCAGGGCGGTCGATGAGACCCAGTACTTC
CDR3aa: CASSYSGRAVDETQYF
j_gene: TRBJ2-5
len: 16
abundance: .
v_gene: TRBV6-5
d_gene: .

CDR3nt: TGTGCCAGCAGTCCCCCAGAGGGCGGCTGGCTAGCCAAAAACATTCAGTACTTC
CDR3aa: CASSPPEGGWLAKNIQYF
j_gene: TRBJ2-4
len: 18
abundance: .
v_gene: TRBV28
d_gene: .

CDR3nt: TGTGCCAGCAGCACAGACACCGGGGAGCTGTTTTTT
CDR3aa: CASSTDTGELFF
j_gene: TRBJ2-2
len: 12
abundance: .
v_gene: TRBV7-2
d_gene: .

CDR3nt: TGCGCCAGCAGCCAAGGCCATAGCGGGTCCTACAATGAGCAGTTCTTC
CDR3aa: CASSQGHSGSYNEQFF
j_gene: TRBJ2-1
len: 16
abundance: .
v_gene: TRBV4-3
d_gene: TRBD2

CDR3nt: TGTGCCAGCAGTGGCTCGTGGACAGGGAGTTCCTACGAGCAGTACTTC
CDR3aa: CASSGSWTGSSYEQYF
j_gene: TRBJ2-7
len: 16
abundance: .
v_gene: TRBV27
d_gene: TRBD1

CDR3nt: TGTGCCAGCACGGGGTTGTACAATGAGCAGTTCTTC
CDR3aa: CASTGLYNEQFF
j_gene: TRBJ2-1
len: 12
abundance: .
v_gene: TRBV28
d_gene: .

CDR3nt: TGTGCCACCAGTGATTATTCCGGGACAGGGATTTTAAGAGGATCCTATGGCTACACCTTC
CDR3aa: CATSDYSGTGILRGSYGYTF
j_gene: TRBJ1-2
len: 20
abundance: .
v_gene: TRBV24-1
d_gene: TRBD1

CDR3nt: TGCAGCGTTGCTGGAAGGGGTAAAGCTAACTATGGCTACACCTTC
CDR3aa: CSVAGRGKANYGYTF
j_gene: TRBJ1-2
len: 15
abundance: .
v_gene: TRBV29-1
d_gene: .

CDR3nt: TGTGCCAGCAGTTACGGCTTCACCCAGCCCCAGCATTTT
CDR3aa: CASSYGFTQPQHF
j_gene: TRBJ1-5
len: 13
abundance: .
v_gene: TRBV6-5
d_gene: .

CDR3nt: TGCGCCAGCGGCGGGGGGCACAATATCGATGGCTACACCTTC
CDR3aa: CASGGGHNIDGYTF
j_gene: TRBJ1-2
len: 14
abundance: .
v_gene: TRBV5-1
d_gene: .

CDR3nt: TGTGCCAGCAGCATAACGGACACGACGATGAACACTGAAGCTTTCTTT
CDR3aa: CASSITDTTMNTEAFF
j_gene: TRBJ1-1
len: 16
abundance: .
v_gene: TRBV11-3
d_gene: .

CDR3nt: TGTGCCAGCAGCCCGAGAGGCGGGAGTGGTGCAGATACGCAGTATTTT
CDR3aa: CASSPRGGSGADTQYF
j_gene: TRBJ2-3
len: 16
abundance: .
v_gene: TRBV7-2
d_gene: TRBD2

CDR3nt: TGTGCCAGCAGCGCCTCGAACATGAACACTGAAGCTTTCTTT
CDR3aa: CASSASNMNTEAFF
j_gene: TRBJ1-1
len: 14
abundance: .
v_gene: TRBV9
d_gene: .

CDR3nt: TGTGCTAGTGCCACAGGGACAGGGAACACTGAAGCTTTCTTT
CDR3aa: CASATGTGNTEAFF
j_gene: TRBJ1-1
len: 14
abundance: few
v_gene: TRBV12-5
d_gene: TRBD1

CDR3nt: TGTGCCAGCAGGTCCGGAGCCTATGGCTACACCTTC
CDR3aa: CASRSGAYGYTF
j_gene: TRBJ1-2
len: 12
abundance: .
v_gene: TRBV5-6
d_gene: .

CDR3nt: TGTGCCACCAGCAGAGATCGGGGGGCTTATTCACCCCTCCACTTT
CDR3aa: CATSRDRGAYSPLHF
j_gene: TRBJ1-6
len: 15
abundance: .
v_gene: TRBV15
d_gene: .

CDR3nt: TGTGCCAGCAGTGTTACTAGTGTTACCTACAATGAGCAGTTCTTC
CDR3aa: CASSVTSVTYNEQFF
j_gene: TRBJ2-1
len: 15
abundance: .
v_gene: TRBV28
d_gene: .

CDR3nt: TGTGCCAGCAGCTCTATCCGGGACAGGGGGCCTGGGGCCAACGTCCTGACTTTC
CDR3aa: CASSSIRDRGPGANVLTF
j_gene: TRBJ2-6
len: 18
abundance: .
v_gene: TRBV11-2
d_gene: TRBD1

CDR3nt: TGTGCCAGCAGCACCCAGGACAGTCCCCTGATAGAACTAGCCAAAAACATTCAGTACTTC
CDR3aa: CASSTQDSPLIELAKNIQYF
j_gene: TRBJ2-4
len: 20
abundance: .
v_gene: TRBV7-9
d_gene: .

CDR3nt: TGTGCCAGCAGCGCCCAGGGGGCGCAAGAGACCCAGTACTTC
CDR3aa: CASSAQGAQETQYF
j_gene: TRBJ2-5
len: 14
abundance: .
v_gene: TRBV9
d_gene: TRBD1

CDR3nt: TGTGCCAGCAGCCAAGTCGCCGTAGCGGGAGAAGGCGAGCAGTTCTTC
CDR3aa: CASSQVAVAGEGEQFF
j_gene: TRBJ2-1
len: 16
abundance: .
v_gene: TRBV14
d_gene: TRBD2

CDR3nt: TGTGCCAGCAGTGATATCTACGAGCAGTACTTC
CDR3aa: CASSDIYEQYF
j_gene: TRBJ2-7
len: 11
abundance: .
v_gene: TRBV6-1
d_gene: .

CDR3nt: TGCGCCAGCAGCTTGGTGTCAGTTACTCCCGGAGGGTACACAGATACGCAGTATTTT
CDR3aa: CASSLVSVTPGGYTDTQYF
j_gene: TRBJ2-3
len: 19
abundance: once
v_gene: TRBV5-1
d_gene: .

CDR3nt: TGTGCCAGCAGCTTAGCGCCCCCGGGACTAGCGCATTCAAGCTCCTACAATGAGCAGTTCTTC
CDR3aa: CASSLAPPGLAHSSSYNEQFF
j_gene: TRBJ2-1
len: 21
abundance: .
v_gene: TRBV7-2
d_gene: TRBD2

CDR3nt: TGTGCCAGCAGCTCCCTCTGGGCAGGGGGCGGGTACGAGCAGTACTTC
CDR3aa: CASSSLWAGGGYEQYF
j_gene: TRBJ2-7
len: 16
abundance: .
v_gene: TRBV28
d_gene: TRBD1

CDR3nt: TGTGCCAGCAGCTTAGTTCGCGGTGACACCGGGGAGCTGTTTTTT
CDR3aa: CASSLVRGDTGELFF
j_gene: TRBJ2-2
len: 15
abundance: .
v_gene: TRBV7-2
d_gene: .

CDR3nt: TGTGCCAGCAGTCCTCAAGTAGGACAGGGGAGCAATCAGCCCCAGCATTTT
CDR3aa: CASSPQVGQGSNQPQHF
j_gene: TRBJ1-5
len: 17
abundance: .
v_gene: TRBV28
d_gene: TRBD1

CDR3nt: TGTGCCAGCAGCCAAACTGGACTAGGGAGCACAGATACGCAGTATTTT
CDR3aa: CASSQTGLGSTDTQYF
j_gene: TRBJ2-3
len: 16
abundance: .
v_gene: TRBV7-8
d_gene: TRBD2

CDR3nt: TGTGCCAGCAGGATCCAGGTTAATCAGCCCCAGCATTTT
CDR3aa: CASRIQVNQPQHF
j_gene: TRBJ1-5
len: 13
abundance: .
v_gene: TRBV2
d_gene: .

CDR3nt: TGTGCCAGCAGTTTGTCCCAGGGGAGCTACGAGCAGTACTTC
CDR3aa: CASSLSQGSYEQYF
j_gene: TRBJ2-7
len: 14
abundance: .
v_gene: TRBV27
d_gene: .

CDR3nt: TGTGCCAGCTCACCATCCGGGACAGGGGGCCCTGAGCAGTTCTTC
CDR3aa: CASSPSGTGGPEQFF
j_gene: TRBJ2-1
len: 15
abundance: .
v_gene: TRBV18
d_gene: TRBD1

CDR3nt: TGTGCCAGCCTTTCCCGGGACAAACCCAATGAGCAGTTCTTC
CDR3aa: CASLSRDKPNEQFF
j_gene: TRBJ2-1
len: 14
abundance: .
v_gene: TRBV28
d_gene: .

CDR3nt: TGTGCCAGTAGTGTATCCCCAGGGTGGGCAGCTAACTATGGCTACACCTTC
CDR3aa: CASSVSPGWAANYGYTF
j_gene: TRBJ1-2
len: 17
abundance: .
v_gene: TRBV19
d_gene: .

CDR3nt: TGTGCCAGCAGTACATCGGAGACAGGACGCTATGGCTACACCTTC
CDR3aa: CASSTSETGRYGYTF
j_gene: TRBJ1-2
len: 15
abundance: .
v_gene: TRBV28
d_gene: .

CDR3nt: TGTGCCAGCAGCCAAGGGCCCGCCTCCTACGAGCAGTACTTC
CDR3aa: CASSQGPASYEQYF
j_gene: TRBJ2-7
len: 14
abundance: .
v_gene: TRBV3-1/TRBV3-2
d_gene: .

CDR3nt: TGCAGTGCTAGTAGATCCTCCCGTCGACAGGATAGCTCCTACGAGCAGTACTTC
CDR3aa: CSASRSSRRQDSSYEQYF
j_gene: TRBJ2-7
len: 18
abundance: .
v_gene: TRBV20-1
d_gene: .

CDR3nt: TGTGCCAGCGCCTTAGCGGGGGGAAAAGAGACCCAGTACTTC
CDR3aa: CASALAGGKETQYF
j_gene: TRBJ2-5
len: 14
abundance: once
v_gene: TRBV27
d_gene: TRBD2

CDR3nt: TGTGCCAGCAGCAAGGGACAGGGGACTAGCTCTGGGGCCAACGTCCTGACTTTC
CDR3aa: CASSKGQGTSSGANVLTF
j_gene: TRBJ2-6
len: 18
abundance: .
v_gene: TRBV11-3
d_gene: TRBD1

CDR3nt: TGCGCCAGCAGCCAAGACTCCGGGACAGGGGGACACGAGCAGTACTTC
CDR3aa: CASSQDSGTGGHEQYF
j_gene: TRBJ2-7
len: 16
abundance: .
v_gene: TRBV4-1
d_gene: TRBD1

CDR3nt: TGTGCCAGCAGCCAAGACCAAGCGGCTAACTATGGCTACACCTTC
CDR3aa: CASSQDQAANYGYTF
j_gene: TRBJ1-2
len: 15
abundance: once
v_gene: TRBV14
d_gene: .

CDR3nt: TGTGCCAGCAGCTTAGTTTCTTCTAGCGGGGGCGACTACGAGCAGTACTTC
CDR3aa: CASSLVSSSGGDYEQYF
j_gene: TRBJ2-7
len: 17
abundance: .
v_gene: TRBV7-2
d_gene: TRBD2

CDR3nt: TGTGCCAGCTCACCCCTCGGGACTTCTGGGGCCAACGTCCTGACTTTC
CDR3aa: CASSPLGTSGANVLTF
j_gene: TRBJ2-6
len: 16
abundance: .
v_gene: TRBV18
d_gene: .

CDR3nt: TGCAGCGCTCGGCGGGACGGCTACAATGAGCAGTTCTTC
CDR3aa: CSARRDGYNEQFF
j_gene: TRBJ2-1
len: 13
abundance: .
v_gene: TRBV29-1
d_gene: .

CDR3nt: TGTGCCAGCAGTCGGACAGGGCTAAGGGAGCAGTACTTC
CDR3aa: CASSRTGLREQYF
j_gene: TRBJ2-7
len: 13
abundance: few
v_gene: TRBV5-4
d_gene: TRBD1

CDR3nt: TGTGCCAGCAGCTTAGGACAGGGCATCCTCAATGAGCAGTTCTTC
CDR3aa: CASSLGQGILNEQFF
j_gene: TRBJ2-1
len: 15
abundance: .
v_gene: TRBV5-4
d_gene: TRBD1

CDR3nt: TGTGCCAGCAACATCGGGACAGGGTCTCTTCCCCTCCACTTT
CDR3aa: CASNIGTGSLPLHF
j_gene: TRBJ1-6
len: 14
abundance: .
v_gene: TRBV28
d_gene: TRBD1

CDR3nt: TGTGCCAGCAGCTTGAGGACAGGGGTTCTCCGTGGCTACACCTTC
CDR3aa: CASSLRTGVLRGYTF
j_gene: TRBJ1-2
len: 15
abundance: .
v_gene: TRBV5-6
d_gene: TRBD1

CDR3nt: TGTGCCAGCAGCCCCCCAGGGGCCCTGAACACTGAAGCTTTCTTT
CDR3aa: CASSPPGALNTEAFF
j_gene: TRBJ1-1
len: 15
abundance: .
v_gene: TRBV14
d_gene: .

CDR3nt: TGTGCCAGCAGCCCCGCCGGTTTGCTCCAGCATTTT
CDR3aa: CASSPAGLLQHF
j_gene: TRBJ1-5
len: 12
abundance: few
v_gene: TRBV7-8
d_gene: .